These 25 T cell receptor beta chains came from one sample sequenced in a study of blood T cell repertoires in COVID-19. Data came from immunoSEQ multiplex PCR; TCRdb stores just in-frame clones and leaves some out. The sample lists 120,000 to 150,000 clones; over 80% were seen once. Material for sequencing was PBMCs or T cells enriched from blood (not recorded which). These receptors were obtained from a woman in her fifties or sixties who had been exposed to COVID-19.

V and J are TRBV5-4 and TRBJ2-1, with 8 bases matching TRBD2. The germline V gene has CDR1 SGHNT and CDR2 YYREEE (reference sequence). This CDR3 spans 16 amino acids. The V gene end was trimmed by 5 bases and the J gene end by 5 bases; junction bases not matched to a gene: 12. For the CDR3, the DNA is TGTGCCAGCAGTCGAAACCCGGGACTAGGAGACAATGAGCAGTTCTTC. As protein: CASSRNPGLGDNEQFF. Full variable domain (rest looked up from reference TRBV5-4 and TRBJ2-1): ETGVTQSPTHLIKTRGQQVTLRCSSQSGHNTVSWYQQALGQGPQFIFQYYREEENGRGNFPPRFSGLQFPNYSSELNVNALELDDSALYLCASSRNPGLGDNEQFFGPGTRLTVL.

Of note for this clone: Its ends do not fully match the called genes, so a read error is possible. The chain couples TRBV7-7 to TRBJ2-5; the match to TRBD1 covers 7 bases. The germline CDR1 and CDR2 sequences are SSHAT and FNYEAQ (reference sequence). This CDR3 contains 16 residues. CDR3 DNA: TGTGCTAGCAGCGTAGGGACAGCCGGAACACAAGAGACCCAGTACTTC. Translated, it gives CASSVGTAGTQETQYF.

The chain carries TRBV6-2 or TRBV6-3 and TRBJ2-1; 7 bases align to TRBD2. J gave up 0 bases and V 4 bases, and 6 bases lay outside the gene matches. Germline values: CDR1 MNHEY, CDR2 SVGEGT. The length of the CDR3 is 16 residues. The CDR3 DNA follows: TGTGCCAGCAGTTCCCTAGCGGCGAGCTCCTACAATGAGCAGTTCTTC. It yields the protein CASSSLAASSYNEQFF.

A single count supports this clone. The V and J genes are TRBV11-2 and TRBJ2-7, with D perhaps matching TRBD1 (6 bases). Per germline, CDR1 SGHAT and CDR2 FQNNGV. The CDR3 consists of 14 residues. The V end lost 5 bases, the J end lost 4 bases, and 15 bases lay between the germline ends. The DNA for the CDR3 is TGTGCCAGCAGCCCTGTTCAGGGGCTATACGAGCAGTACTTC. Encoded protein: CASSPVQGLYEQYF. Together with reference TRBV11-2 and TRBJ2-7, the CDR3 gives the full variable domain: EAGVAQSPRYKIIEKRQSVAFWCNPISGHATLYWYQQILGQGPKLLIQFQNNGVVDDSQLPKDRFSAERLKGVDSTLKIQPAKLEDSAVYLCASSPVQGLYEQYFGPGTRLTVT.

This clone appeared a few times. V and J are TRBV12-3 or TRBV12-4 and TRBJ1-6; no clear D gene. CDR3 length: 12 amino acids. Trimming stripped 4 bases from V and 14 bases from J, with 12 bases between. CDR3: CASSSSPSALHF. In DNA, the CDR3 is TGTGCCAGCAGTTCCTCGCCCTCGGCCCTCCACTTT.

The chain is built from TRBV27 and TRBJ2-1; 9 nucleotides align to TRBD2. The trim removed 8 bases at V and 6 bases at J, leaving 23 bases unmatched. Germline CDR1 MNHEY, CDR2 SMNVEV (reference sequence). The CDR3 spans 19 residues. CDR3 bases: TGTGCCAGCGGCAATCACAGCTTCCTGGGCGGGAGGGCGCCCAATGAGCAGTTCTTC. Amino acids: CASGNHSFLGGRAPNEQFF.

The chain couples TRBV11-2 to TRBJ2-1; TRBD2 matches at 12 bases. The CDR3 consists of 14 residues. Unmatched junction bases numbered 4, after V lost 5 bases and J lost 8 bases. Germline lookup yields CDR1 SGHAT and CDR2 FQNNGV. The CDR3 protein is CASSKRLAGDEQFF. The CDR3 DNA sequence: TGTGCCAGCAGCAAACGACTAGCGGGAGATGAGCAGTTCTTC.

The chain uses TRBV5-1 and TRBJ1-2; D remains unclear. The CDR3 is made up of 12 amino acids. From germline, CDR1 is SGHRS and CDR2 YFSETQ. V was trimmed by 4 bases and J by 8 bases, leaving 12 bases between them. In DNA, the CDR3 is TGCGCCAGCAGCCCCGACGACACCGGCTACACCTTC. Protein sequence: CASSPDDTGYTF.

The CDR3 DNA reads TGTGCCAGCAGACGAGGGACAGGGCTTTGGACTGAAGCTTTCTTT. Translation gives CASRRGTGLWTEAFF. The rearrangement joins TRBV6-5 to TRBJ1-1; TRBD1 aligns across 9 bases. Germline V gene lookup returns CDR1 MNHEY and CDR2 SVGAGI. The CDR3 totals 15 residues. Trimming removed 6 bases from V and 5 bases from J; junction bases left unmatched: 10.

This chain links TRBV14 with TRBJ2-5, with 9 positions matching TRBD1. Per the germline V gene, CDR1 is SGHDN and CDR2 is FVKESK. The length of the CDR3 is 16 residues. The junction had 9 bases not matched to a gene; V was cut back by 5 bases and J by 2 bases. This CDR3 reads CASSALPGQGQETQYF. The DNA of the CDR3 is TGTGCCAGCAGCGCGTTACCGGGACAGGGACAAGAGACCCAGTACTTC.

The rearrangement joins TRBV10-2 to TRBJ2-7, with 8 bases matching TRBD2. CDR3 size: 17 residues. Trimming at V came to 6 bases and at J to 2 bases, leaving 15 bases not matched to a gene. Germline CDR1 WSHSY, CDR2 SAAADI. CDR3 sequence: CASRRAAGATSAYEQYF. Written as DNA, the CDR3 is TGCGCCAGCAGGAGAGCAGCGGGAGCTACATCTGCCTACGAGCAGTACTTC.

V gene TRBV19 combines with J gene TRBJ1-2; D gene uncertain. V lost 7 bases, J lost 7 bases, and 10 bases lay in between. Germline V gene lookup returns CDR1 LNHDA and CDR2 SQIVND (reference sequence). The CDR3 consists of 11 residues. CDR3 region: CASTQVGGYTF. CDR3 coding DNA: TGTGCCAGTACCCAGGTTGGTGGCTACACCTTC.

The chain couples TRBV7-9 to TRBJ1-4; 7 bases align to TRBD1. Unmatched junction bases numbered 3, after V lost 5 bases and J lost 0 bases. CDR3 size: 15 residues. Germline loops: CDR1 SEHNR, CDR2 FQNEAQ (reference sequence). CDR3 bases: TGTGCCAGCAGCAGACAGGGTGCAACTAATGAAAAACTGTTTTTT. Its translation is CASSRQGATNEKLFF.

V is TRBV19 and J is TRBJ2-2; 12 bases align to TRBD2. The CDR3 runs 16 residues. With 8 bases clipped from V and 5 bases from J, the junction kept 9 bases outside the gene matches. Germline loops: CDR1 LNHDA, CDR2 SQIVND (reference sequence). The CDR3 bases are TGTGCCAGTTGGGTCCGGACTAGCGGGACGACCGGGGAGCTGTTTTTT. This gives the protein CASWVRTSGTTGELFF. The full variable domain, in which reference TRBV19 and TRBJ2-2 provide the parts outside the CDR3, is DGGITQSPKYLFRKEGQNVTLSCEQNLNHDAMYWYRQDPGQGLRLIYYSQIVNDFQKGDIAEGYSVSREKKESFPLTVTSAQKNPTAFYLCASWVRTSGTTGELFFGEGSRLTVL.

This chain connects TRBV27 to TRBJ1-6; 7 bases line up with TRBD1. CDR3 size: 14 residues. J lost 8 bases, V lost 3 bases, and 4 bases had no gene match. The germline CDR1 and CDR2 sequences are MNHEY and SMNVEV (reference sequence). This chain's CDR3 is CASSLGQSYSPLHF. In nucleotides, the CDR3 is TGTGCCAGCAGTTTGGGACAGTCCTATTCACCCCTCCACTTT.

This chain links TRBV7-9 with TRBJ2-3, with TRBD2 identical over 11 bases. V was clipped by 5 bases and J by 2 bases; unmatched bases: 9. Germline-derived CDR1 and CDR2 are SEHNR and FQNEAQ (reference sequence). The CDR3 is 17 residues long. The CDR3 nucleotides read TGTGCCAGCAGCGCTGGGACTAGCGGTTTTTCCACAGATACGCAGTATTTT. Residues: CASSAGTSGFSTDTQYF.

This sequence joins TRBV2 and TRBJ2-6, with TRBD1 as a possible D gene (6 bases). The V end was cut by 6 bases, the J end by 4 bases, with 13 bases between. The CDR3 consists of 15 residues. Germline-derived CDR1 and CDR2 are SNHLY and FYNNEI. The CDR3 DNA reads TGTGCCAGCAGCTCTACAGGGTCCGGGGCCAACGTCCTGACTTTC. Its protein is CASSSTGSGANVLTF.

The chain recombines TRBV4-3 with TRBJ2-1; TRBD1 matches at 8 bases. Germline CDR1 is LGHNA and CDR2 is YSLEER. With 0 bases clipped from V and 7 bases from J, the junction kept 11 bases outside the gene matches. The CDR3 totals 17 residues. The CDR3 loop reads CASSQEEGRQGWNEQFF. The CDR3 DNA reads TGCGCCAGCAGCCAAGAGGAGGGGCGACAGGGGTGGAATGAGCAGTTCTTC.

In DNA form, the CDR3 reads TGTGCCAGCACACGGCGGGGGCGGGACGAGCAGTACTTC. It encodes CASTRRGRDEQYF. The V gene is TRBV6-5, the J gene TRBJ2-7; maybe TRBD2 (7 bases). This CDR3 region has 13 residues. From germline, CDR1 is MNHEY and CDR2 SVGAGI. V was pared by 7 bases and J by 5 bases, with 15 bases between.

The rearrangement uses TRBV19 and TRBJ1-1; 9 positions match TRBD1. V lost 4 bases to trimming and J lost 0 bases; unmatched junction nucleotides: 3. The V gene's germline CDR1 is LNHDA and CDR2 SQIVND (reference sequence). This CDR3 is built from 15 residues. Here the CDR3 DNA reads TGTGCCAGTAGTAAAAGGGACAGGGTGAACACTGAAGCTTTCTTT. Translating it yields CASSKRDRVNTEAFF.

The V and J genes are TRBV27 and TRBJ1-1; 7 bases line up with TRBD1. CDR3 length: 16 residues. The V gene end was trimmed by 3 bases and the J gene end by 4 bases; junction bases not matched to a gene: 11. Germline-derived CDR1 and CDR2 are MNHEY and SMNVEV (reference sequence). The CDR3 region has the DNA TGTGCCAGCAGTTTCCCAAGACCAGGGGGAGGCACTGAAGCTTTCTTT. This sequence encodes CASSFPRPGGGTEAFF.

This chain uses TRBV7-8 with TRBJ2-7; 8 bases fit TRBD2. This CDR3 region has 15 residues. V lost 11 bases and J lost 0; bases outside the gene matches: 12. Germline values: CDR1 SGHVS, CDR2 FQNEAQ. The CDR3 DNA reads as TGTGCCGGGTCGTGGGGAGCGGGGGTCTCCTACGAGCAGTACTTC. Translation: CAGSWGAGVSYEQYF.

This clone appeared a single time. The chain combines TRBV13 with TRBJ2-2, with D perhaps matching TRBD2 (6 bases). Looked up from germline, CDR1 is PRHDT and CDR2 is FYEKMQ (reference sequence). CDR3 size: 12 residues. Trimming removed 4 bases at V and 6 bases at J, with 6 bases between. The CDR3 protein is CASSSGAGELFF. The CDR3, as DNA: TGTGCCAGCAGCTCGGGGGCCGGGGAGCTGTTTTTT.

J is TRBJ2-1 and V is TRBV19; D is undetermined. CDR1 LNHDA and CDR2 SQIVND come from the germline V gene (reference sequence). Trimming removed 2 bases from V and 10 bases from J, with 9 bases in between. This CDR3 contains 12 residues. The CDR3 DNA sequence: TGTGCCAGTAGTATAACCCCCAGAGAGCAGTTCTTC. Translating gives CASSITPREQFF.

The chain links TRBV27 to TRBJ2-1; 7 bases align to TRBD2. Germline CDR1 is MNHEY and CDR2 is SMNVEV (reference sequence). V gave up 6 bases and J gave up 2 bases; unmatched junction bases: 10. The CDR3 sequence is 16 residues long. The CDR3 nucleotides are TGTGCCAGCAGGCAATCATCGGGGAGGGCCTACAATGAGCAGTTCTTC. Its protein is CASRQSSGRAYNEQFF.